This T cell receptor beta chain came from a study of blood T cell repertoires in COVID-19. Across the study: Sources were T cells, B-cell-depleted T cells, or PBMCs; the material itself was cDNA or gDNA.

The CDR3 totals 17 residues. Trimming took off 4 bases at V and 7 bases at J, with 26 bases between the two ends. The V gene's germline CDR1 is MDHEN and CDR2 SYDVKM. Method: immunoSEQ multiplex PCR; TCRdb's copy keeps in-frame clones and lacks some. This sample has 95,000 to 120,000 clones, with approximately 90% found just once. The specimen was peripheral blood. The gene calls are TRBV28 and TRBJ2-7, with TRBD2 as a possible D gene (5 bases). The sequence was obtained from a woman between 45 and 60 years old with acute or convalescent COVID-19. In DNA, the CDR3 is TGTGCCAGCAGTTCGGACCGACGGGAAAAACGCCGGGATGAGCAGTACTTC. It yields the protein CASSSDRREKRRDEQYF.